What follows are 15 T cell receptor beta chains derived from one specimen sequenced in a study of cytomegalovirus exposure and HLA in healthy donors. The PCR had 60 Vbeta and 13 Jbeta primers. Generated by immunoSEQ multiplex PCR, the TCRdb table keeps only in-frame clones and is missing some. Of some 100,000 clones detected, 75% appear once; the ten largest clones hold about 9.4%. The specimen sequenced was PBMCs. The source of these receptors is a man over 45 in good health and CMV-seronegative.

The chain combines TRBV28 with TRBJ1-5, with 8 bases identical to TRBD1. The CDR3 loop spans 14 amino acids. Germline V gene sequence: CDR1 MDHEN, CDR2 SYDVKM. The V and J ends lost 4 bases and 7 bases, in that order; junction bases with no gene match: 6. The CDR3 nucleotides are TGTGCCAGCAGTTACGGACAGGGTTTCCAGCCCCAGCATTTT. It codes for CASSYGQGFQPQHF. The entire variable domain, with the rest obtained from reference TRBV28 and TRBJ1-5, is as follows: DVKVTQSSRYLVKRTGEKVFLECVQDMDHENMFWYRQDPGLGLRLIYFSYDVKMKEKGDIPEGYSVSREKKERFSLILESASTNQTSMYLCASSYGQGFQPQHFGDGTRLSIL.

The chain has TRBV2 and TRBJ2-3; 7 nucleotides agree with TRBD1. The CDR3 extends over 13 amino acids. CDR1 is SNHLY and CDR2 is FYNNEI in the germline V gene. Trimming removed 6 bases from V and 4 bases from J; junction bases left unmatched: 4. The CDR3 nucleotides are TGTGCCAGCAGGGTTACAGGGGCAGATACGCAGTATTTT. As protein: CASRVTGADTQYF.

The chain carries TRBV4-3 and TRBJ2-1; D is unresolved. The CDR3 is made up of 12 amino acids. Germline CDR1 LGHNA, CDR2 YSLEER. V lost 0 bases to trimming and J lost 10 bases, with 7 bases between them. For the CDR3, the DNA is TGCGCCAGCAGCCAAGAACGAACAGAGCAGTTCTTC. It specifies CASSQERTEQFF.

The rearrangement joins TRBV5-1 to TRBJ1-2; no clear D gene. V was cut by 0 bases and J by 6 bases, with 6 bases left in between. CDR1 and CDR2 (germline): SGHRS, YFSETQ. This CDR3 spans 12 amino acids. CDR3 coding DNA: TGCGCCAGCAGCTTGGAGAGTGATGGCTACACCTTC. This translates into CASSLESDGYTF. The whole variable domain, remainder taken from reference TRBV5-1 and TRBJ1-2, is KAGVTQTPRYLIKTRGQQVTLSCSPISGHRSVSWYQQTPGQGLQFLFEYFSETQRNKGNFPGRFSGRQFSNSRSEMNVSTLELGDSALYLCASSLESDGYTFGSGTRLTVV.

The chain employs TRBV30 and TRBJ1-1; the D is unclear. This CDR3 has 13 amino acids. CDR1 GTSNPN and CDR2 SVGIG come from the germline V gene (reference sequence). V gave up 3 bases and J gave up 0 bases, with 8 bases separating them. The CDR3 sequence: CAWRQALNTEAFF. CDR3 DNA: TGTGCCTGGAGGCAGGCCTTGAACACTGAAGCTTTCTTT.

This clone was seen only a few times. The V call is TRBV9, the J call TRBJ2-3, with a tentative D call TRBD2 (6 bases). CDR3 length equals 13 residues. Germline CDR1 SGDLS, CDR2 YYNGEE. V gave up 7 bases and J gave up 6 bases, with 15 bases separating them. In DNA form, the CDR3 reads TGTGCCAGCGGTCGGCCGGGACTCGATACGCAGTATTTT. It yields the protein CASGRPGLDTQYF.

V is TRBV5-1 and J is TRBJ2-3; 7 nucleotides agree with TRBD1. Germline V gives CDR1 SGHRS, CDR2 YFSETQ. V shed 9 bases, J shed 2 bases, and the junction held 9 bases outside the gene matches. There are 14 residues in the CDR3. The CDR3, as DNA: TGCGCCACCAAAGACAGGGCCGACACAGATACGCAGTATTTT. Translating gives CATKDRADTDTQYF.

The rearrangement uses TRBV5-1 and TRBJ2-1, with 8 bases identical to TRBD2. This CDR3 is built from 15 residues. The J segment lost 6 bases and the V segment lost 5 bases, leaving 10 bases of the junction unmatched. CDR1 and CDR2 (germline): SGHRS, YFSETQ. The CDR3 nucleotides are TGCGCCAGCAGAAGGGGGGGCGGGACTAGCAATGAGCAGTTCTTC. This translates into CASRRGGGTSNEQFF.

The V gene is TRBV18, the J gene TRBJ2-5, with TRBD1 as a possible D gene (5 bases). This CDR3 is 14 amino acids long. V lost 3 bases and J lost 5, with 13 bases in between. The germline CDR1 and CDR2 sequences are KGHSH and LQKENI. The CDR3 reads CASSPIGHDETQYF. In nucleotides, the CDR3 is TGTGCCAGCTCACCTATCGGACACGACGAGACCCAGTACTTC.

The gene calls are TRBV29-1 and TRBJ2-2, with D perhaps matching TRBD2 (5 bases). V was pared by 0 bases and J by 4 bases, with 9 bases between. The CDR3 runs 14 residues. Germline CDR1 reads SQVTM; CDR2 reads ANQGSEA. The CDR3: CSVEDPGSTGELFF. CDR3 in DNA: TGCAGCGTTGAAGACCCGGGGAGCACCGGGGAGCTGTTTTTT.

As for this clone: Mismatch with germline at one junction end may stem from a read error. J is TRBJ2-1 and V is TRBV5-6, with D possibly being TRBD1 (5 bases). Germline V gene data show CDR1 as SGHDT and CDR2 as YYEEEE. The CDR3 is 16 amino acids. DNA of the CDR3: TGTGCCAGCAGCTTGGGCTCCTTGCTCGTGGACAATGAGCAGCTCTTC. Protein sequence: CASSLGSLLVDNEQLF.

The chain employs TRBV5-1 and TRBJ1-6, with a weak D call TRBD1 (6 bases). CDR1 and CDR2 (germline): SGHRS, YFSETQ. CDR3 length: 15 amino acids. V was trimmed by 3 bases and J by 6 bases, leaving 13 bases between them. For the CDR3, the DNA is TGCGCCAGCAGCTCGAACAGGGAAATTAATTCACCCCTCCACTTT. It is translated as CASSSNREINSPLHF.

This clone appeared once. V and J are TRBV19 and TRBJ1-5, with 11 bases that match TRBD1. There are 18 residues in the CDR3. J gave up 1 base and V 5 bases, and 10 bases lay outside the gene matches. Germline lookup yields CDR1 LNHDA and CDR2 SQIVND (reference sequence). CDR3 DNA sequence: TGTGCCAGTAGTGACCCCGGACAGGGGGCGGTAAGCAATCAGCCCCAGCATTTT. This gives the protein CASSDPGQGAVSNQPQHF.

This clone occurred once. The rearrangement uses TRBV28 and TRBJ2-7, with a tentative D call TRBD1 (6 bases). The CDR3 has 12 amino acids. Trimming shortened V by 8 bases and J by 6 bases, and 14 bases separated the two germline ends. The V gene's germline CDR1 is MDHEN and CDR2 SYDVKM. The CDR3 spells CASDSQGSEQYF. The DNA for the CDR3 is TGTGCCAGCGATTCTCAGGGGAGCGAGCAGTACTTC.

This clone is medium-sized within its sample. This sequence joins TRBV28 and TRBJ2-4; TRBD1 matches 7 bases. The CDR3 extends over 14 amino acids. After removal of 3 bases from V and 8 bases from J, the junction contained 7 bases not matched to a gene. From germline, CDR1 is MDHEN and CDR2 SYDVKM. CDR3 nucleotide sequence: TGTGCCAGCAGTTTGAAGGGCAGGGGGTACATTCAGTACTTC. Protein product: CASSLKGRGYIQYF.